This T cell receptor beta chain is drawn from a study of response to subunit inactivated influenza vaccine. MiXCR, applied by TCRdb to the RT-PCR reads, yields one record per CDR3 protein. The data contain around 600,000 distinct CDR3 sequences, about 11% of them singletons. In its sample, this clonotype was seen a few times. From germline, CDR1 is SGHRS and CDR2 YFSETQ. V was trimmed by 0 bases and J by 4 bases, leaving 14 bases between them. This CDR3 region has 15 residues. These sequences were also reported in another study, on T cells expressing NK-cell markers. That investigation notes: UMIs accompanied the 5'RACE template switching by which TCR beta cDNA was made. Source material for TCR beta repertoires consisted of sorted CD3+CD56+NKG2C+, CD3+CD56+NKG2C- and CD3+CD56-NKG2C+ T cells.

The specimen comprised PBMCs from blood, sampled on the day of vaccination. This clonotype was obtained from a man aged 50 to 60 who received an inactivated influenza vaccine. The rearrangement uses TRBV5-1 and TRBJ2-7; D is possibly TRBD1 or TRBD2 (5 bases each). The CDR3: CASSLDAGRSYEQYF. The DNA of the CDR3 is TGCGCCAGCAGCTTGGATGCAGGGAGAAGTTACGAGCAGTACTTC.